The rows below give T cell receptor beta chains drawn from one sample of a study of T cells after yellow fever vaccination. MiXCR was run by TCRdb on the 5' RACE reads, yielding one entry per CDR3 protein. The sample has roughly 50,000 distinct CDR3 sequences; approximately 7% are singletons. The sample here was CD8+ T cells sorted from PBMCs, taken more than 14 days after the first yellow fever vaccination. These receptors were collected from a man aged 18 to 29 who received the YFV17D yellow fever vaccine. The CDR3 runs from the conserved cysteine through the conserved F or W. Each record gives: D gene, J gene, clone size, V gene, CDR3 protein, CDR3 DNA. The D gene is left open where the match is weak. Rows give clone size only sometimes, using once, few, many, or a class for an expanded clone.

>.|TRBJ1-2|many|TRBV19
CASKGPDYTF
TGTGCCAGTAAAGGGCCCGACTACACCTTC
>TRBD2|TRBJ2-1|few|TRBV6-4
CASSPTLGLAGYNEQFF
TGTGCCAGCAGTCCGACTCTGGGACTAGCGGGGTACAATGAGCAGTTCTTC
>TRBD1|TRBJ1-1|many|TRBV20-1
CSASDRVQNTEAFF
TGCAGTGCTAGTGACAGGGTTCAGAACACTGAAGCTTTCTTT
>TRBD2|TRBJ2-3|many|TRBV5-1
CASSLPFGLAADTQYF
TGCGCCAGCAGCTTACCCTTCGGACTAGCGGCAGATACGCAGTATTTT
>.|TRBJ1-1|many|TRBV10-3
CAISEMNTEAFF
TGTGCCATCAGTGAGATGAACACTGAAGCTTTCTTT
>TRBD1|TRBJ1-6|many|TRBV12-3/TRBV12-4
CASSPAGQGYSPLHF
TGTGCCAGCAGCCCCGCTGGACAGGGATATTCACCCCTCCACTTT
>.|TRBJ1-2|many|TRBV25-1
CASREDYLTYTF
TGTGCCAGCAGGGAGGATTACCTAACCTACACCTTC
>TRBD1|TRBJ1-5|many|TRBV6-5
CASSLGQDNQPQHF
TGTGCCAGCAGTCTTGGACAGGACAATCAGCCCCAGCATTTT
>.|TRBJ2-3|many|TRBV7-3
CASSLSPLVVTYTDTQYF
TGTGCCAGCAGCTTAAGCCCCCTGGTAGTAACCTACACAGATACGCAGTATTTT
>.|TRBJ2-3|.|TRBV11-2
CASSRPERDTQYF
TGTGCCAGCAGCCGCCCGGAAAGGGATACGCAGTATTTT
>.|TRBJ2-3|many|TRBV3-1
CASSHGGAWTDTQYF
TGTGCCAGCAGCCATGGCGGGGCCTGGACAGATACGCAGTATTTT
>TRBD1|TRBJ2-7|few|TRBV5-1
CASSLRGPMSYEQYF
TGCGCCAGCAGCTTGAGGGGGCCGATGTCCTACGAGCAGTACTTC
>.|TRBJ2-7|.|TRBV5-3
CAKSKCTPYEQYF
TGTGCCAAGAGCAAATGTACACCCTACGAGCAGTACTTC
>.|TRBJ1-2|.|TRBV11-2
CASSLVSGVHGYTF
TGTGCCAGCAGCTTAGTGTCAGGGGTTCATGGCTACACCTTC
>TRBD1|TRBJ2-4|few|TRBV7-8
CASSLGTGGGNIQYF
TGTGCCAGCAGCCTAGGGACAGGGGGAGGAAACATTCAGTACTTC